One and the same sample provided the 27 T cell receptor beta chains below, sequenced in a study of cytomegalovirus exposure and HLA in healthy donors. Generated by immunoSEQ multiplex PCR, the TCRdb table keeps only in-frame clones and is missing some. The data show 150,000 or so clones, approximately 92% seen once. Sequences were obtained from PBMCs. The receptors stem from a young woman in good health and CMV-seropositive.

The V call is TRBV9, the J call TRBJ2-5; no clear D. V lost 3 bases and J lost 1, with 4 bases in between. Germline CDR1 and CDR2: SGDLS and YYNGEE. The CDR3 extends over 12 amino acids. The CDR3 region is CASSGLQETQYF. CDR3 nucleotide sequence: TGTGCCAGCAGCGGTCTCCAAGAGACCCAGTACTTC.

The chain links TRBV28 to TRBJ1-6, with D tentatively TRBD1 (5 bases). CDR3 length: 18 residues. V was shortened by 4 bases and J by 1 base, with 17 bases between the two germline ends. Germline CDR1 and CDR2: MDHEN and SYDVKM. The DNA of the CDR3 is TGTGCCAGCAGTTGGCCCGGGGGGTCTGGATCCTATAATTCACCCCTCCACTTT. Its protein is CASSWPGGSGSYNSPLHF.

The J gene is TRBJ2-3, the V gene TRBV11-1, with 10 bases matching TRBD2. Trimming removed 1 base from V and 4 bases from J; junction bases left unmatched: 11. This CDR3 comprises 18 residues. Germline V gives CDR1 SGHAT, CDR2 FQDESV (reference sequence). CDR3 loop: CASSLESGGAIFPDTQYF. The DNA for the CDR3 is TGTGCCAGCAGCTTAGAAAGCGGGGGGGCCATTTTTCCAGATACGCAGTATTTT. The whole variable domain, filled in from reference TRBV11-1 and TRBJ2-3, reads EAEVAQSPRYKITEKSQAVAFWCDPISGHATLYWYRQILGQGPELLVQFQDESVVDDSQLPKDRFSAERLKGVDSTLKIQPAELGDSAMYLCASSLESGGAIFPDTQYFGPGTRLTVL.

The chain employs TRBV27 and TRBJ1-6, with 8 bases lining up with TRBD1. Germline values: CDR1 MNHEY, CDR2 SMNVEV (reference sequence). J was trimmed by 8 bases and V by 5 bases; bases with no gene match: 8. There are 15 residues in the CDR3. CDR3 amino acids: CASSTTTGGDSPLHF. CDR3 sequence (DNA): TGTGCCAGCAGTACAACCACAGGGGGGGATTCACCCCTCCACTTT.

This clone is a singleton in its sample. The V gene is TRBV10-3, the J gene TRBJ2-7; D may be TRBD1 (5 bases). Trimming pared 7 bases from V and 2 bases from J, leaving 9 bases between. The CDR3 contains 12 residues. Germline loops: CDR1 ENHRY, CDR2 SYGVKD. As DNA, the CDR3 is TGTGCCATCAAAACAGGTCCCTACGAGCAGTACTTC. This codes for CAIKTGPYEQYF.

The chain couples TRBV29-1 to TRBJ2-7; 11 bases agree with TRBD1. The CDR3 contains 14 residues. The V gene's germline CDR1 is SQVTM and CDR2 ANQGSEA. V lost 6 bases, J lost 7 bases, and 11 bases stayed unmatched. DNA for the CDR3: TGCAGCGTCGCCTCGGACAGGGGGCTCTTTGAGCAGTACTTC. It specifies CSVASDRGLFEQYF.

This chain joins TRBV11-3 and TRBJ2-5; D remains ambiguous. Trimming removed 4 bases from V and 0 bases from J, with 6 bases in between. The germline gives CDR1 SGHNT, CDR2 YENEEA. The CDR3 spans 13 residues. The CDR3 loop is CASSSLYQETQYF. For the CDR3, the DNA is TGTGCCAGCAGCTCACTGTACCAAGAGACCCAGTACTTC.

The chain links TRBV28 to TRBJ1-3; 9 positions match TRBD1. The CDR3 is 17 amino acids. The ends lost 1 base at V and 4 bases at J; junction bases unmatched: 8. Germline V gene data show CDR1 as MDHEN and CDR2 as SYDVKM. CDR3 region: CASSLFSRQGGGNTIYF. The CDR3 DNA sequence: TGTGCCAGCAGTTTATTTTCCCGACAGGGGGGAGGAAACACCATATATTTT.

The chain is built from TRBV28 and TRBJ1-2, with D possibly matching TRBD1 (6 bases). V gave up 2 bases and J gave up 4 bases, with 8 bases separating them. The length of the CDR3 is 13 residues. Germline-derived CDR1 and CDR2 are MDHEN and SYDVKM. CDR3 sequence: CASSLGGAYGYTF. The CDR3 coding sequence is TGTGCCAGCAGTTTAGGGGGGGCCTATGGCTACACCTTC.

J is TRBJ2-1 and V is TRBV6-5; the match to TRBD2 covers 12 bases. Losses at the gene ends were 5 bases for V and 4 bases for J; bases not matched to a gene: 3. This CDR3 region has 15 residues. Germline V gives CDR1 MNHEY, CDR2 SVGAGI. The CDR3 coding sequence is TGTGCCAGCAGTCGTACTAGCGGGGGGTACAATGAGCAGTTCTTC. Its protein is CASSRTSGGYNEQFF.

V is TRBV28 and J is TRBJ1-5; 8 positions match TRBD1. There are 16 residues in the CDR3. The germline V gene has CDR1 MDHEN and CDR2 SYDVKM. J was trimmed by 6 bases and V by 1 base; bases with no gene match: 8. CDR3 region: CASSLSARGRSQPQHF. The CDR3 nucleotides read TGTGCCAGCAGTTTATCCGCCAGGGGGCGTAGTCAGCCCCAGCATTTT.

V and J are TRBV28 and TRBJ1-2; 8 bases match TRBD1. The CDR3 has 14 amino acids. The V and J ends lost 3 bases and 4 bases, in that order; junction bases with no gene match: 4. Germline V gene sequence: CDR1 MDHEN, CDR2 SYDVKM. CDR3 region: CASSLTGARYGYTF. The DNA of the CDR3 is TGTGCCAGCAGTTTGACAGGGGCCCGCTATGGCTACACCTTC.

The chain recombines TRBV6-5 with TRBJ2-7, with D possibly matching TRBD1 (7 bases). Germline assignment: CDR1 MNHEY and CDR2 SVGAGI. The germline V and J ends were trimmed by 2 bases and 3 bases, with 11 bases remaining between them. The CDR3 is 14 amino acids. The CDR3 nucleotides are TGTGCCAGCAGTTACGGGCAGGGGGGCTACGAGCAGTACTTC. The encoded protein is CASSYGQGGYEQYF.

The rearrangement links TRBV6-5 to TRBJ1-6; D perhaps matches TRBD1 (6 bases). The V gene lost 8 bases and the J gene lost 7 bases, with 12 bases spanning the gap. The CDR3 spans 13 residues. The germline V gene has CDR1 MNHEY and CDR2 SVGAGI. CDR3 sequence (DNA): TGTGCCAGCCGAAATACAGGGAATTCACCCCTCCACTTT. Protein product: CASRNTGNSPLHF.

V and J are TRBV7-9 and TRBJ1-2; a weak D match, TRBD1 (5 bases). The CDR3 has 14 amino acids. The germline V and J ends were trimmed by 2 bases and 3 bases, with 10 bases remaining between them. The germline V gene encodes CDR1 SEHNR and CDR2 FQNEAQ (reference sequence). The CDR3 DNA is TGTGCCAGCAGCTTACCGGGGGGGTACTATGGCTACACCTTC. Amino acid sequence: CASSLPGGYYGYTF.

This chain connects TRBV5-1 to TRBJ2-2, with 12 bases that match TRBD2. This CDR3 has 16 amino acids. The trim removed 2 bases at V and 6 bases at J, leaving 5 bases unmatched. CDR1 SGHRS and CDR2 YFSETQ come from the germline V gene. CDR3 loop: CASSLGTSGLPGELFF. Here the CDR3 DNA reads TGCGCCAGCAGCTTAGGGACTAGCGGGCTCCCCGGGGAGCTGTTTTTT.

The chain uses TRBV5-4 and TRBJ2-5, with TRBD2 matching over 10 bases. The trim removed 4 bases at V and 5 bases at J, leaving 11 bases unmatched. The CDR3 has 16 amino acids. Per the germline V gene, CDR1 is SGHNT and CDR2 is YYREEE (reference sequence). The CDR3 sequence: CASSPNSGGAGETQYF. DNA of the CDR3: TGTGCCAGCAGCCCGAACAGCGGGGGGGCCGGGGAGACCCAGTACTTC.

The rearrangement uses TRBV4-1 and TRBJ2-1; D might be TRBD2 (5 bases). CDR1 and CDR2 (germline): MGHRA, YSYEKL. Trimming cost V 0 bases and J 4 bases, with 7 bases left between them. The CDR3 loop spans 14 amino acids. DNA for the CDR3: TGCGCCAGCAGCCAAGAAGGCGGGTACAATGAGCAGTTCTTC. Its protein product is CASSQEGGYNEQFF.

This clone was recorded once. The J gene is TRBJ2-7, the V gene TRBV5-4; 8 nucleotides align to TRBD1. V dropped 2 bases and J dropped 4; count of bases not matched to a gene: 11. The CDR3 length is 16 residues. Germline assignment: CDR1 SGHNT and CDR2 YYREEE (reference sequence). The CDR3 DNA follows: TGTGCCAGCAGCTTCTTCATCCAGGGGGCGCCTTACGAGCAGTACTTC. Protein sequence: CASSFFIQGAPYEQYF.

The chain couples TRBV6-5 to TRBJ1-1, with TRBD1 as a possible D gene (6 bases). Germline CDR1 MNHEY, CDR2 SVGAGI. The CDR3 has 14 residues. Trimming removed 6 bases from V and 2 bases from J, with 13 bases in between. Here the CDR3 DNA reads TGTGCCAGCAGGGGAACAGGGACCAACACTGAAGCTTTCTTT. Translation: CASRGTGTNTEAFF.

CDR3 region: CAISGTGGPNGELFF. The CDR3 nucleotides read TGTGCCATCAGCGGGACAGGGGGCCCAAACGGGGAGCTGTTTTTT. The gene calls are TRBV10-3 and TRBJ2-2, with 12 bases identical to TRBD1. Germline lookup yields CDR1 ENHRY and CDR2 SYGVKD. V shed 6 bases and J 7 bases; nucleotides not matched to a gene: 6. The CDR3 runs 15 residues.

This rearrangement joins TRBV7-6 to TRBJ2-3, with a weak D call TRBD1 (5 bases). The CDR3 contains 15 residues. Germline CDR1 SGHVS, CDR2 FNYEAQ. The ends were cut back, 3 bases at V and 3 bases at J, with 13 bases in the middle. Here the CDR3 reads CASSFNIRETDTQYF. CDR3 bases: TGTGCCAGCAGCTTTAACATCAGGGAAACAGATACGCAGTATTTT.

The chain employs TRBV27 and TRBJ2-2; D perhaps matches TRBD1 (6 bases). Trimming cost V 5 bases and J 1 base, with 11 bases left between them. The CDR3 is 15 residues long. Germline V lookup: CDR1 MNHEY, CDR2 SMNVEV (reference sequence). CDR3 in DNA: TGTGCCAGCAGTCCGCGACAGGTGAACACCGGGGAGCTGTTTTTT. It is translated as CASSPRQVNTGELFF.

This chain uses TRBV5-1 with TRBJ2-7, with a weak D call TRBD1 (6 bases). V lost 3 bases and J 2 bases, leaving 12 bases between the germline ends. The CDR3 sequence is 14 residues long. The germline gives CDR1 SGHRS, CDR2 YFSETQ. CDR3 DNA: TGCGCCAGCAGCTCCCGGGACAATGCCTACGAGCAGTACTTC. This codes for CASSSRDNAYEQYF.

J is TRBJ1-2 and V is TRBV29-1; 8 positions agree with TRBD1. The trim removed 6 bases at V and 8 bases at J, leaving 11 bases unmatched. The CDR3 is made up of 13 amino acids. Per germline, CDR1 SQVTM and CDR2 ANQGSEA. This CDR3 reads CSVGQAPEGGYTF. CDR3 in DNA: TGCAGCGTGGGACAGGCCCCTGAAGGAGGCTACACCTTC.

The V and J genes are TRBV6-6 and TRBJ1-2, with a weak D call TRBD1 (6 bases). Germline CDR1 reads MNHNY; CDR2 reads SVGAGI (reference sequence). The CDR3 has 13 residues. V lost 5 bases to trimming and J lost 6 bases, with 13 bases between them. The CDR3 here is CASSHTGLDGYTF. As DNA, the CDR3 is TGTGCCAGCAGTCACACAGGGCTCGATGGCTACACCTTC.

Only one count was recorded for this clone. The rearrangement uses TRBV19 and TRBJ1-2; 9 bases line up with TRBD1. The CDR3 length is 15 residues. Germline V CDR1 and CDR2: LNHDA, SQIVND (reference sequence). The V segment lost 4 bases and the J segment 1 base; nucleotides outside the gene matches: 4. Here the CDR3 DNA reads TGTGCCAGTAGTAGGGGGACAGGGAGTAACTATGGCTACACCTTC. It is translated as CASSRGTGSNYGYTF.